These 4 T cell receptor beta chains were all obtained from the same sample, sequenced in a study of radiation and T cells in renal cell carcinoma. Time point defined: blood 2 weeks post-SBRT. Treatment defined: 15 Gy SBRT to primary tumor, nephrectomy 4 weeks later. Only in-frame clones appear in the TCRdb table, and some are missing; sequencing was by immunoSEQ multiplex PCR. The sample lists some 80,000 clones, approximately 86% occurring once. The input for sequencing was blood, taken from a patient whose treatment included radiotherapy and nephrectomy. The receptors were sampled from a woman aged 45-65 years with renal cell carcinoma.

This clone was counted only a few times. The chain recombines TRBV5-1 with TRBJ2-5, with 7 bases matching TRBD1. CDR1 and CDR2 from the germline V gene are SGHRS and YFSETQ. This CDR3 comprises 16 residues. J was trimmed by 0 bases and V by 3 bases; bases with no gene match: 8. This CDR3 is CASSYGQVRYQETQYF. The CDR3 DNA is TGCGCCAGCAGCTATGGACAGGTCCGGTACCAAGAGACCCAGTACTTC. Filled out from reference TRBV5-1 and TRBJ2-5, the complete variable domain reads KAGVTQTPRYLIKTRGQQVTLSCSPISGHRSVSWYQQTPGQGLQFLFEYFSETQRNKGNFPGRFSGRQFSNSRSEMNVSTLELGDSALYLCASSYGQVRYQETQYFGPGTRLLVL.

On this clone itself: The sample carries other DNA sequences with the same CDR3. The J gene is TRBJ1-2, the V gene TRBV2; D is ambiguous. The ends were cut back, 6 bases at V and 3 bases at J, with 8 bases in the middle. Germline assignment: CDR1 SNHLY and CDR2 FYNNEI. The CDR3 extends over 12 amino acids. CDR3 sequence reads: CASRSGDYGYTF. CDR3 bases: TGTGCCAGCAGGAGCGGGGACTATGGCTACACCTTC. The variable domain in full, with the rest retrieved from reference TRBV2 and TRBJ1-2, is EPEVTQTPSHQVTQMGQEVILRCVPISNHLYFYWYRQILGQKVEFLVSFYNNEISEKSEIFDDQFSVERPDGSNFTLKIRSTKLEDSAMYFCASRSGDYGYTFGSGTRLTVV.

A word on this clone: One end of the junction is discordant with germline, which a read error may explain. The chain uses TRBV18 and TRBJ2-4, with 10 nucleotides matching TRBD1. This CDR3 has 17 residues. Germline V gene data show CDR1 as KGHSH and CDR2 as LQKENI. The CDR3 reads CASSPPGQGLTKNIQYF. In nucleotides, the CDR3 is TGTGCCAGCTCGCCACCGGGACAGGGGCTAACCAAAAACATTCAGTACTTC.

Only one count was recorded for this clone. CDR3 amino acids: CASSLEDISRSAGNTIYF. The DNA of the CDR3 is TGCGCCAGCAGCCTGGAGGATATTTCTCGCTCTGCCGGAAACACCATATATTTT. The chain employs TRBV5-1 and TRBJ1-3; the D is unclear. V was shortened by 4 bases and J by 4 bases, with 24 bases between the two germline ends. This CDR3 has 18 amino acids. Germline-derived CDR1 and CDR2 are SGHRS and YFSETQ. The full variable domain, its missing parts supplied by reference TRBV5-1 and TRBJ1-3, is KAGVTQTPRYLIKTRGQQVTLSCSPISGHRSVSWYQQTPGQGLQFLFEYFSETQRNKGNFPGRFSGRQFSNSRSEMNVSTLELGDSALYLCASSLEDISRSAGNTIYFGEGSWLTVV.